This T cell receptor (beta chain) was recorded in a study of beta chain features in type 1 diabetes. Expressed TCRB transcripts were sequenced, since all the RNA that had been isolated was reverse transcribed. Produced via immunoSEQ multiplex PCR; TCRdb's table is partial and in-frame only. The data contain about 340,000 clones, around 9% of them seen just once; the ten biggest clones take up roughly 1%. CDR1 is LNHNV and CDR2 is YYDKDF in the germline V gene (reference sequence). This CDR3 comprises 13 residues. Trimming took off 1 base at V and 7 bases at J, with 10 bases between the two ends. Per donor, one heparinised blood draw averaged approximately 120 mL. Via CD45RO/CCR7/CD25/CD127/CD95/CD27, cells of the CD4+ naive, central memory, regulatory and stem cell-like memory subsets were sorted. To note about this clone: Its antigen is not identified.

Study-wide points: Type 1 diabetes patients had moderately but significantly shorter TCRB CDR3s in all four CD4+ subsets.

The source is a man aged 25-45 years with type 1 diabetes. The sequencing input was central memory CD4+ T cells from blood. V usage is TRBV15 and J usage is TRBJ1-2; TRBD1 might be the D (5 bases). The CDR3 nucleotides read TGTGCCACCAGCAGAGCGGAGGGGATTGGCTACACCTTC. This sequence encodes CATSRAEGIGYTF.